The entry below describes one TCR beta chain. V was pared by 3 bases and J by 0 bases, with 11 bases between. CDR1 is LNHDA, CDR2 SQIVND, per germline (reference sequence). The CDR3 is made up of 16 amino acids. This entry is derived from a study of blood T cell repertoires in COVID-19. On the study more broadly: From the United States, Italy and Spain came samples of acute and convalescent COVID-19.

Produced via immunoSEQ multiplex PCR; TCRdb's table is partial and in-frame only. The repertoire includes approximately 170,000 clones, 88% of them detected once, and around 24% sits in the top ten. The origin of this receptor is a man aged 55 to 70 with acute or convalescent COVID-19. Sequenced material: peripheral blood. The rearrangement joins TRBV19 to TRBJ2-2; D ambiguous. CDR3 sequence: CASSMYSQSNTGELFF. The CDR3 bases are TGTGCCAGTAGTATGTATTCCCAGTCGAACACCGGGGAGCTGTTTTTT.